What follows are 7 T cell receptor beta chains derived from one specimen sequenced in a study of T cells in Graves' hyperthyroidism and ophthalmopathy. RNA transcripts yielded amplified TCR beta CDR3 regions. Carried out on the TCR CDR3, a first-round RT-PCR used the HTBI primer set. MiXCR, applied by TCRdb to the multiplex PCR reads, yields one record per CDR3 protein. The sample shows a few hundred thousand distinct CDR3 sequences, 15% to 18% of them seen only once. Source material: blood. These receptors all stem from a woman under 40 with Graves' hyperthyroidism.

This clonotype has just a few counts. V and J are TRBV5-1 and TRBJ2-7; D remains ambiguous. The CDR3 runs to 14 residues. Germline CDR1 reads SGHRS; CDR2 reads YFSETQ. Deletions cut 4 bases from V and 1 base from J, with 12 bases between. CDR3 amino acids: CASSKTMTSYEQYF. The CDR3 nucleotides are TGCGCCAGCAGCAAAACAATGACATCCTACGAGCAGTACTTC.

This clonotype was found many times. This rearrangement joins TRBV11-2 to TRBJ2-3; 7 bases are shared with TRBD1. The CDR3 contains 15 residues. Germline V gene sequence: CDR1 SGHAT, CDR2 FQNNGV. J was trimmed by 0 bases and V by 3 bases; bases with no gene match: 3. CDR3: CASSFPGQSTDTQYF. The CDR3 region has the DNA TGTGCCAGCAGCTTTCCGGGACAGAGCACAGATACGCAGTATTTT.

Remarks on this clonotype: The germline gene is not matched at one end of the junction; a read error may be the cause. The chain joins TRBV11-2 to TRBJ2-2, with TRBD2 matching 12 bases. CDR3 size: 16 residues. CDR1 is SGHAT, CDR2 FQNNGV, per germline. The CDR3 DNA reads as TGTGCCAGCAGCTTACATCTAGCGGGAGGGCCCGGGGAGCTGTCTTTT. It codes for CASSLHLAGGPGELSF.

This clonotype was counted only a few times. For the CDR3, the DNA is TGTGCCGCAGACGGGTCATTGATCAGAGATACGCAGTATTTT. Protein sequence: CAADGSLIRDTQYF. The rearrangement links TRBV6-1 to TRBJ2-3; D unclear. V shed 11 bases and J shed 5 bases, with 20 bases lying between them. The CDR3 extends over 14 amino acids. The germline V gene has CDR1 MNHNS and CDR2 SASEGT.

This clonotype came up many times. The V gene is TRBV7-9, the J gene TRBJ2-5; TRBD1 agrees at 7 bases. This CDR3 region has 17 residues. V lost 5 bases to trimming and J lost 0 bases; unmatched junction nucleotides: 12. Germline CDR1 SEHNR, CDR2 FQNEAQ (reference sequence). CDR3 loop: CASSVRTGNKYQETQYF. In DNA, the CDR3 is TGTGCCAGCAGCGTCCGGACAGGCAACAAGTACCAAGAGACCCAGTACTTC.

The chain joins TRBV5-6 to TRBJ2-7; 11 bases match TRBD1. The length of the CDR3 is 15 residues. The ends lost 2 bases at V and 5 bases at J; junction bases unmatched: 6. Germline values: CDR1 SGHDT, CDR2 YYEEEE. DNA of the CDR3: TGTGCCAGCAGCTTCGGACAGGGGGCGCCTAACGAGCAGTACTTC. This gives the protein CASSFGQGAPNEQYF.

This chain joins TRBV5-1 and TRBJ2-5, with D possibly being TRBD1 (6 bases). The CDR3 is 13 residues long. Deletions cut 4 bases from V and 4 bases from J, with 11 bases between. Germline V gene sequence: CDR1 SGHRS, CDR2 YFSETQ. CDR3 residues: CASSPGDVETQYF. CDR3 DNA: TGCGCCAGCAGCCCAGGGGACGTAGAGACCCAGTACTTC.